This T cell receptor (beta chain) appears in the sequencing data of a study of molecular identifiers for immune sequencing clone quantification. Study information: Replicates partitioned RNA from roughly 21,000 or 96,000 naive CD8 cells into five parts, sequencing four.

Concerning this clonotype: The antigen remains undetermined. This may be a read error, as it is one base from a much larger clone.

Bulk libraries came from a prior protocol with listed TCR primers. A single record per CDR3 protein comes from TCRdb applying MiXCR to the PCR reads. The sample records under 600,000 distinct CDR3 sequences, roughly 25% being singletons. V lost 4 bases, J lost 2 bases, and 2 bases stayed unmatched. The CDR3 covers 13 residues. Per the germline V gene, CDR1 is MNHEY and CDR2 is SMNVEV (reference sequence). General study findings and limits: Sizes of highly expanded clones could be underestimated through identical TCRs sharing a barcode. Spiked Jurkat TCR RNA from one cell was reportedly detectable among some 1 million naive cells.

This TCR was recovered from a human donor in good health. Some libraries in this study had Jurkat cell RNA spiked in. Sequencing was performed on naive CD8+ T cells from blood, with Jurkat cell RNA spiked in. Subset of the sample: FACS-sorted CD8+CD4-CCR7+CD45RA+ naive T cells. The chain carries TRBV27 and TRBJ2-7; the match to TRBD1 covers 7 bases. CDR3 in amino acids: CASSYQGAYEQYF. The CDR3 nucleotides are TGTGCCAGCAGTTACCAGGGGGCCTACGAGCAGTACTTC.